This T cell receptor (beta chain) was sequenced in a study of identical twins. Overall study results and limits: The analysis was cross-sectional rather than longitudinal within donors. In beta out-of-frame sequences, the excess sharing between twins was weaker.

cDNA carried unique molecular identifiers, and a universal primer site was added by template switching. TCRdb redid the calling of the 5' RACE reads with MiXCR, one entry per CDR3 protein. Of just under 650,000 distinct CDR3 sequences detected, just over 7% appear once; the ten largest clones hold 1.5% to 2%. V dropped 6 bases and J dropped 1; count of bases not matched to a gene: 10. Germline CDR1 and CDR2: MDHEN and SYDVKM. The CDR3 covers 18 residues. This clonotype showed up just a few times. The antigen remains undetermined. These same records also appear under a second study, on yellow fever vaccine responses in identical twins.

The sequence was obtained from a woman younger than 35 in good health. Sequenced: PBMCs. The V and J genes are TRBV28 and TRBJ2-6, with 9 nucleotides matching TRBD1. The CDR3 region has the DNA TGTGCCAGCAGCTTTGGAGGACAGGGGTCTTCTGGGGCCAACGTCCTGACTTTC. Translating it yields CASSFGGQGSSGANVLTF.